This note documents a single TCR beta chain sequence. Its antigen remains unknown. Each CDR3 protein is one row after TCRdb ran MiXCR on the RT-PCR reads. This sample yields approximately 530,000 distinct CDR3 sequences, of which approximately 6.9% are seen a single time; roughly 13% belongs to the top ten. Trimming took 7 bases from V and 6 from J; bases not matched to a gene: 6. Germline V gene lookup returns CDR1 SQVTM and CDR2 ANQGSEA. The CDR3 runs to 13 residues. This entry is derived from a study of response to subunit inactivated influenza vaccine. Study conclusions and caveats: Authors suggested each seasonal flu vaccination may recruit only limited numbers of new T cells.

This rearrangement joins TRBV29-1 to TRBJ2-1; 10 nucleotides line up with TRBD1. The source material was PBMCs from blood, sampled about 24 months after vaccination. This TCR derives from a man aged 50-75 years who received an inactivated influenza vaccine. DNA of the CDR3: TGCAGCGAGGGGACAGGGGAAATCAATGAGCAGTTCTTC. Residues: CSEGTGEINEQFF.